The clone carrying this T cell receptor (beta chain) was recorded a few times. Its antigen remains unidentified. TCRdb independently ran MiXCR on the 5' RACE reads; one entry per CDR3 protein. The sample holds hundreds of thousands of distinct CDR3 sequences, roughly 18% seen once. V dropped 6 bases and J dropped 6; count of bases not matched to a gene: 11. Germline CDR1 and CDR2: SGHTA and FQGNSA. This CDR3 is built from 15 residues. These data are taken from a study of T-cell memory formation after mild COVID-19. Findings and limits, study-wide: Detection of some responders pre-infection suggested pre-existing cross-reactive memory T cells participated. Later expanders leaned toward CD4+, whereas clones contracting from day 15 to 85 were balanced CD4/CD8.

The gene calls are TRBV7-2 and TRBJ2-1; 7 bases map to TRBD2. This clonotype was sampled from an adult woman who had mild COVID-19 (a few samples of this study predate the infection). Cell type and time point are not known. The source material was PBMCs or a T cell subset sorted from them (not recorded which). In DNA form, the CDR3 reads TGTGCCAGCAGTATCGGGCTAGCGGTAGCCAATGAGCAGTTCTTC. Translation gives CASSIGLAVANEQFF.